This T cell receptor beta chain was obtained from a study of cytomegalovirus exposure and HLA in healthy donors. Broader study findings: Cytomegalovirus status, reportedly, was diagnosed with high specificity and sensitivity by the classifier. Being productive about 90% or about 30% of the time was typical of most TCR beta V segments in an earlier analysis.

Trimming left V 3 bases short and J 7 bases short, with 10 bases between. The CDR3 is 13 amino acids. CDR1 and CDR2 (germline): LNHNV, YYDKDF (reference sequence). This clone was recorded only once. Antigen unknown. The PCR had 60 Vbeta and 13 Jbeta primers. Profiling relied on immunoSEQ multiplex PCR, and the TCRdb table lists in-frame clones only, not all of them. The sample consists of roughly 93,000 clones, less than 85% of them appearing once. The genes are TRBV15 and TRBJ2-1, with D uncertain. The source material was PBMCs. The receptor's source is a male donor in good health and CMV-seronegative. CDR3 sequence (DNA): TGTGCCACCAGCAGGAGAAGTGTAAATGAGCAGTTCTTC. It specifies CATSRRSVNEQFF. Supplemented by reference TRBV15 and TRBJ2-1, the full variable domain reads DAMVIQNPRYQVTQFGKPVTLSCSQTLNHNVMYWYQQKSSQAPKLLFHYYDKDFNNEADTPDNFQSRRPNTSFCFLDIRSPGLGDTAMYLCATSRRSVNEQFFGPGTRLTVL.